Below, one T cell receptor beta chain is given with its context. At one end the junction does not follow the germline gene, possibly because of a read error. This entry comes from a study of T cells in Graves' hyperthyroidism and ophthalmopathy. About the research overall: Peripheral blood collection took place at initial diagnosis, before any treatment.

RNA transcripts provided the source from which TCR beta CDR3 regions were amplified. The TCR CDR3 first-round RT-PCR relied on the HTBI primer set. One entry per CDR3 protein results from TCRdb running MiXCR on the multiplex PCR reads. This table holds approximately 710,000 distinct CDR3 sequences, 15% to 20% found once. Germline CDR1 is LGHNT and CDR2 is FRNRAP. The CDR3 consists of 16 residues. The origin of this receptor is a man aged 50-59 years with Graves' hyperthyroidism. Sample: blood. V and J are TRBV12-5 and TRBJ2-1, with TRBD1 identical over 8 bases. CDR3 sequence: CASGLYRGESYNERFF. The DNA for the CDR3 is TGTGCTAGTGGCCTCTACAGGGGGGAGTCCTACAATGAGCGGTTCTTC.